This T cell receptor beta chain was identified in a study of CD8 T cells in ankylosing spondylitis. Preparation of TCR beta libraries was done by quantitative 5'-RACE with molecular barcodes. TCRdb re-called the 5' RACE reads with MiXCR, one entry per CDR3 protein. The sample lists about 540,000 distinct CDR3 sequences; 10% to 15% were seen once. The CDR3 runs to 17 residues. The V gene's germline CDR1 is SGHDT and CDR2 YYEEEE. V lost 4 bases and J lost 8, with 24 bases in between. This clonotype has at least ten counts. Its antigen is as yet unknown. Study-wide results and caveats: Significant enrichment of disease-linked clones was reported in matched ankylosing spondylitis synovial fluid. Among TCR beta sequences, a motif of about 8 highly homologous variants appeared characteristic of ankylosing spondylitis blood.

The sample taken for sequencing was blood, either unsorted or a sorted T cell fraction (not recorded which). This TCR was recovered from a male donor with ankylosing spondylitis. The V call is TRBV5-6, the J call TRBJ1-4; D is perhaps TRBD1 (6 bases). As DNA, the CDR3 is TGTGCCAGCAGCCGTTTCATGGGGGGCTGGGTGAGGGAAAAACTGTTTTTT. Its protein is CASSRFMGGWVREKLFF.